The clone carrying this T cell receptor beta chain has a count of ten or more. Its antigen is currently unknown. The data originate from a study of neurological immune-mediated disorders. The time point is: longitudinal time-point 1 (baseline). PBMCs numbering 2 million and stored at -80 C yielded the unsorted libraries. Broader study findings: HTLV-1-associated myelopathy had the most TCR clonal expansion, and multiple sclerosis had the least, less than healthy controls.

cDNA synthesis was performed by 5'RACE with 10-nucleotide random UMIs. Over 190 million TCR-beta sequences from 15-18 subjects were obtained in each sequencing run. From the 5' RACE reads, TCRdb called clonotypes with MiXCR, one entry per CDR3 protein. The sample includes 55,000 to 80,000 distinct CDR3 sequences, roughly 13% of them seen just once. The germline V gene has CDR1 MDHEN and CDR2 SYDVKM. The CDR3 is 15 amino acids. Trimming removed 5 bases at V and 2 bases at J, with 12 bases between. The sequence derives from a female donor with HTLV-1-associated myelopathy (HAM/TSP). Material: PBMCs. The chain recombines TRBV28 with TRBJ2-2; no reliable D call. The CDR3 reads CASSLPRKNTGELFF. CDR3 DNA: TGTGCCAGCAGTCTCCCCCGCAAAAACACCGGGGAGCTGTTTTTT.